Listed here are 21 T cell receptor beta chains from one sample, sequenced in a study of blood T cell repertoires in COVID-19. Using immunoSEQ multiplex PCR, the repertoire was profiled, and TCRdb retains in-frame clones only, with some absent. The sample shows more than 150,000 clones, roughly 89% of them seen only once. Sequenced sample: peripheral blood. These receptors were collected from a woman in her late teens or twenties who had recovered from COVID-19.

V usage is TRBV9 and J usage is TRBJ1-1; 7 bases fit TRBD1. CDR3 length equals 14 residues. Germline V gene data show CDR1 as SGDLS and CDR2 as YYNGEE. V was pared by 4 bases and J by 6 bases, with 9 bases of the junction left unmatched. CDR3 in DNA: TGTGCCAGCAGCCCAGGCAGTGGACAGGCTGAAGCTTTCTTT. It encodes CASSPGSGQAEAFF.

This chain uses TRBV3-1 (or the pseudogene TRBV3-2) with TRBJ2-1; 16 positions agree with TRBD2. V was pared by 4 bases and J by 8 bases, with 11 bases of the junction left unmatched. Germline CDR1 is LGHDT and CDR2 is YNNKEL (reference sequence). The CDR3 spans 18 residues. The CDR3 loop reads CASSLTDPGLAGGDEQFF. The DNA of the CDR3 is TGTGCCAGCAGCCTAACTGACCCGGGACTAGCGGGGGGGGATGAGCAGTTCTTC.

The gene calls are TRBV28 and TRBJ1-2, with a possible D match to TRBD1 (6 bases). The CDR3 extends over 14 amino acids. Germline CDR1 reads MDHEN; CDR2 reads SYDVKM. V lost 4 bases and J 3 bases, leaving 12 bases between the germline ends. CDR3 protein: CASSSPWGHYGYTF. For the CDR3, the DNA is TGTGCCAGCAGTTCACCTTGGGGGCACTATGGCTACACCTTC.

The chain couples TRBV9 to TRBJ2-3; 8 nucleotides line up with TRBD2. V was pared by 2 bases and J by 4 bases, with 6 bases of the junction left unmatched. The germline V gene has CDR1 SGDLS and CDR2 YYNGEE. This CDR3 region has 15 residues. Written as DNA, the CDR3 is TGTGCCAGCAGCGTCCAATTAGCGGGGTCAGATACGCAGTATTTT. Its protein product is CASSVQLAGSDTQYF.

The chain couples TRBV27 to TRBJ2-5, with TRBD1 identical over 7 bases. The CDR3 has 15 residues. V lost 3 bases to trimming and J lost 5 bases; unmatched junction nucleotides: 9. The V gene's germline CDR1 is MNHEY and CDR2 SMNVEV (reference sequence). CDR3 in amino acids: CASSLYKQGRETQYF. CDR3 nucleotide sequence: TGTGCCAGCAGTTTGTATAAACAGGGGCGGGAGACCCAGTACTTC.

The chain couples TRBV5-6 to TRBJ2-7; D is possibly TRBD2 (5 bases). V lost 2 bases to trimming and J lost 0 bases, with 9 bases between them. The CDR3 sequence is 14 residues long. The germline CDR1 and CDR2 sequences are SGHDT and YYEEEE. For the CDR3, the DNA is TGTGCCAGCAGCTTTTTTACTAGCTCCTACGAGCAGTACGTC. It yields the protein CASSFFTSSYEQYV.

V gene TRBV7-6 combines with J gene TRBJ1-2; D might be TRBD1 (6 bases). Per germline, CDR1 SGHVS and CDR2 FNYEAQ. V dropped 5 bases and J dropped 4 bases, with 17 bases sitting between them. The CDR3 consists of 15 residues. Here the CDR3 reads CASSPPATGPYGYTF. Written as DNA, the CDR3 is TGTGCCAGCAGCCCACCTGCGACAGGCCCCTATGGCTACACCTTC.

The chain links TRBV3-1 (or the pseudogene TRBV3-2) to TRBJ2-2; 11 bases are a match to TRBD2. V was pared by 6 bases and J by 4 bases, with 7 bases of the junction left unmatched. CDR1 and CDR2 (germline): LGHDT, YNNKEL (reference sequence). The CDR3 spans 16 residues. CDR3 in amino acids: CASSRTSGGITGELFF. CDR3 DNA sequence: TGTGCCAGCAGTCGTACTAGCGGGGGTATCACCGGGGAGCTGTTTTTT.

The V call is TRBV7-3, the J call TRBJ2-1, with D tentatively TRBD2 (5 bases). The CDR3 is made up of 14 amino acids. The V end lost 2 bases, the J end lost 5 bases, and 10 bases lay between the germline ends. The germline V gene has CDR1 SGHTA and CDR2 FQGTGA. The CDR3 nucleotides are TGTGCCAGCAGCTTAGGTGCGGGCCACAATGAGCAGTTCTTC. Translating it yields CASSLGAGHNEQFF.

J is TRBJ2-2 and V is TRBV11-2; D is unresolved. The CDR3 loop spans 14 amino acids. The germline V gene encodes CDR1 SGHAT and CDR2 FQNNGV. Trimming took off 4 bases at V and 6 bases at J, with 12 bases between the two ends. The CDR3 here is CASSSPYLAGELFF. In DNA, the CDR3 is TGTGCCAGCAGCTCCCCCTACTTAGCCGGGGAGCTGTTTTTT.

The chain is built from TRBV2 and TRBJ2-5; D is perhaps TRBD1 (5 bases). In germline, CDR1 is SNHLY, CDR2 FYNNEI. V lost 5 bases and J 5 bases, leaving 9 bases between the germline ends. The CDR3 has 12 amino acids. The CDR3 region is CASSSTAETQYF. DNA of the CDR3: TGTGCCAGCAGTTCGACAGCGGAGACCCAGTACTTC.

CDR3 in amino acids: CASSWDRDCLREQYV. For the CDR3, the DNA is TGTGCCAGCAGCTGGGACAGGGATTGCTTGCGCGAGCAGTACGTC. V gene TRBV7-6 combines with J gene TRBJ2-7; 9 bases match TRBD1. V trimming: 4 bases; J trimming: 6 bases; junction bases outside the gene matches: 10. The length of the CDR3 is 15 residues. Germline loops: CDR1 SGHVS, CDR2 FNYEAQ.

V gene TRBV6-2 or TRBV6-3 combines with J gene TRBJ1-2, with TRBD1 identical over 9 bases. Germline V lookup: CDR1 MNHEY, CDR2 SVGEGT. The CDR3 is made up of 14 amino acids. V lost 1 base to trimming and J lost 3 bases; unmatched junction nucleotides: 0. The CDR3: CASSYWTGDYGYTF. The CDR3, as DNA: TGTGCCAGCAGTTACTGGACAGGGGACTATGGCTACACCTTC.

The chain is built from TRBV15 and TRBJ1-5; no reliable D call. The V gene's germline CDR1 is LNHNV and CDR2 YYDKDF (reference sequence). V was trimmed by 0 bases and J by 9 bases, leaving 12 bases between them. There are 14 residues in the CDR3. The CDR3 sequence: CATSRETLRGPQHF. CDR3 nucleotides: TGTGCCACCAGCAGAGAAACCCTGAGAGGGCCCCAGCATTTT.

The chain couples TRBV7-3 to TRBJ2-1; 13 bases align to TRBD2. Germline lookup yields CDR1 SGHTA and CDR2 FQGTGA. The CDR3 has 14 residues. The V and J ends lost 5 bases and 9 bases, in that order; junction bases with no gene match: 4. The CDR3 sequence: CASSRTSGSSEQFF. CDR3 nucleotide sequence: TGTGCCAGCAGCCGGACTAGCGGGAGTAGTGAGCAGTTCTTC.

This sequence joins TRBV6-6 and TRBJ2-7, with D perhaps matching TRBD2 (5 bases). V lost 1 base to trimming and J lost 4 bases, with 17 bases between them. The CDR3 contains 16 residues. Per germline, CDR1 MNHNY and CDR2 SVGAGI (reference sequence). This chain's CDR3 is CASSYYSAAGVYEQYV. The CDR3 coding sequence is TGTGCCAGCAGTTACTACTCGGCAGCCGGGGTTTACGAGCAGTACGTC.

The DNA of the CDR3 is TGTGCCAGCAGGGTGGACCAGGGTCCCACCTACGAGCAGTACTTC. The encoded protein is CASRVDQGPTYEQYF. This chain joins TRBV5-6 and TRBJ2-7; D is perhaps TRBD1 (5 bases). The CDR3 is 15 residues long. V was trimmed by 5 bases and J by 2 bases, leaving 17 bases between them. Germline V gene sequence: CDR1 SGHDT, CDR2 YYEEEE.

The rearrangement joins TRBV25-1 to TRBJ2-6; no clear D gene. The germline V and J ends were trimmed by 8 bases and 0 bases, with 11 bases remaining between them. Germline V gene sequence: CDR1 MGHDK, CDR2 SYGVNS. There are 15 residues in the CDR3. The CDR3 coding sequence is TGTGCCAGCGCAAGTATGGCCTCTGGGGCCAACGTCCTGACTTTC. This encodes CASASMASGANVLTF.

This rearrangement joins TRBV7-6 to TRBJ2-2, with a tentative D call TRBD2 (6 bases). V was pared by 1 base and J by 6 bases, with 12 bases between. The CDR3 totals 15 residues. Germline assignment: CDR1 SGHVS and CDR2 FNYEAQ. This chain's CDR3 is CASSLGGLFSGELFF. CDR3 DNA sequence: TGTGCCAGCAGCTTAGGGGGACTGTTCTCCGGGGAGCTGTTTTTT.

V usage is TRBV7-2 and J usage is TRBJ1-2; the D gene is possibly TRBD1 (6 bases). The CDR3 spans 14 residues. The germline CDR1 and CDR2 sequences are SGHTA and FQGNSA. Between the trimmed V and J ends, which lost 5 bases and 0 bases, there was a span of 10 bases. The CDR3 protein is CASSPGQPNYGYTF. In DNA, the CDR3 is TGTGCCAGCAGCCCGGGACAACCTAACTATGGCTACACCTTC.

V is TRBV4-3 and J is TRBJ2-1; D is perhaps TRBD1 (5 bases). This CDR3 contains 14 residues. CDR1 LGHNA and CDR2 YSLEER come from the germline V gene. V was pared by 1 base and J by 9 bases, with 13 bases between. CDR3 nucleotides: TGCGCCAGCAGCCAAGGTCCCAGGGAAAGTGAGCAGTTCTTC. Translation gives CASSQGPRESEQFF.